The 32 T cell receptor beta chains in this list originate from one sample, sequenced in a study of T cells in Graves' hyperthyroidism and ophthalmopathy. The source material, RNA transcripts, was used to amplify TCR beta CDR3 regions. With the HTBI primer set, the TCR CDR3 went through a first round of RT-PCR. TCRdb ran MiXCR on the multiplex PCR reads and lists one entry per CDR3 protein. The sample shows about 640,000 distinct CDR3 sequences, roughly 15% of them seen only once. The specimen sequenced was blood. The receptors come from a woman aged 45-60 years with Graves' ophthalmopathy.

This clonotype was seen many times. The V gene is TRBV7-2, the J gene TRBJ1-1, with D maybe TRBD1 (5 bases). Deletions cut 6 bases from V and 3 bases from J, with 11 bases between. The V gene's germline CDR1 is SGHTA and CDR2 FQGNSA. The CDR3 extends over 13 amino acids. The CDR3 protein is CASSRMGDTEAFF. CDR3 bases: TGTGCCAGCAGTAGGATGGGGGACACTGAAGCTTTCTTT.

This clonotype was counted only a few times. The CDR3 loop is CASSPGLAPQETQYF. The CDR3 DNA is TGCGCCAGCAGCCCAGGACTAGCGCCCCAAGAGACCCAGTACTTC. The chain links TRBV5-1 to TRBJ2-5, with TRBD2 identical over 9 bases. This CDR3 spans 15 amino acids. J was trimmed by 1 base and V by 4 bases; bases with no gene match: 5. Germline-derived CDR1 and CDR2 are SGHRS and YFSETQ. Filled out from reference TRBV5-1 and TRBJ2-5, the complete variable domain reads KAGVTQTPRYLIKTRGQQVTLSCSPISGHRSVSWYQQTPGQGLQFLFEYFSETQRNKGNFPGRFSGRQFSNSRSEMNVSTLELGDSALYLCASSPGLAPQETQYFGPGTRLLVL.

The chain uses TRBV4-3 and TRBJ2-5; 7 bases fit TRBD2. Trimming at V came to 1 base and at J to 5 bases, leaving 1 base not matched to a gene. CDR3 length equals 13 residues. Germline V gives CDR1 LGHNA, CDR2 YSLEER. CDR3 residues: CASSQGTSETQYF. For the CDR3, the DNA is TGCGCCAGCAGCCAAGGGACTAGTGAGACCCAGTACTTC.

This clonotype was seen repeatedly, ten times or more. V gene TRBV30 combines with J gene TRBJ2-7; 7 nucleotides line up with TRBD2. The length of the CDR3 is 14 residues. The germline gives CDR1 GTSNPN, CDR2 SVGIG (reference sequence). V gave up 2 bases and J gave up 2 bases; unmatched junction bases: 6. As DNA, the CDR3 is TGTGCCTGGAGTCCAGCGGGGTGGGCCTACGAGCAGTACTTC. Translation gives CAWSPAGWAYEQYF. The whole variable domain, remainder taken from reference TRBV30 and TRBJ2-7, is SQTIHQWPATLVQPVGSPLSLECTVEGTSNPNLYWYRQAAGRGLQLLFYSVGIGQISSEVPQNLSASRPQDRQFILSSKKLLLSDSGFYLCAWSPAGWAYEQYFGPGTRLTVT.

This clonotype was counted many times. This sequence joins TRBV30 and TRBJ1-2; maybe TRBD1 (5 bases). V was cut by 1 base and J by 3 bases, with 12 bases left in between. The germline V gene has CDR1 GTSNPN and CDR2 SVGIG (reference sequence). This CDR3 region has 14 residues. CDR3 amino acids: CAWSGWGGDYGYTF. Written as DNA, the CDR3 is TGTGCCTGGAGTGGTTGGGGAGGGGACTATGGCTACACCTTC. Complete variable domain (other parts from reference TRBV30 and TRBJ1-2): SQTIHQWPATLVQPVGSPLSLECTVEGTSNPNLYWYRQAAGRGLQLLFYSVGIGQISSEVPQNLSASRPQDRQFILSSKKLLLSDSGFYLCAWSGWGGDYGYTFGSGTRLTVV.

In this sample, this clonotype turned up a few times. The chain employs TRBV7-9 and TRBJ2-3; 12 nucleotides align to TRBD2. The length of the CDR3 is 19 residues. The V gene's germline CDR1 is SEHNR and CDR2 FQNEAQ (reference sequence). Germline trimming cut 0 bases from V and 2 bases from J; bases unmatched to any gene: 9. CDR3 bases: TGTGCCAGCAGCTTAGCGCGGCTAGCGGGAGGGGGGCCCACAGATACGCAGTATTTT. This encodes CASSLARLAGGGPTDTQYF.

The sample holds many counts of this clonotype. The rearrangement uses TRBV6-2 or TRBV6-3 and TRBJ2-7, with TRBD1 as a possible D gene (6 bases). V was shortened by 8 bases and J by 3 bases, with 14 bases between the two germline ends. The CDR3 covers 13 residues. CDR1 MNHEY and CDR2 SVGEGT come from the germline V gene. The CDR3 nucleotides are TGTGCCAGCGGGAGACAGGAAAACTACGAGCAGTACTTC. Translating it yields CASGRQENYEQYF.

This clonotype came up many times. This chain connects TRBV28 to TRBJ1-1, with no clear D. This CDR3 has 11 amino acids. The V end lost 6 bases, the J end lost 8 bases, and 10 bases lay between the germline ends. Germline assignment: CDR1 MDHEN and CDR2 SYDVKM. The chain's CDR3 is CASSVTAEAFF. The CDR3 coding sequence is TGTGCCAGCAGCGTCACTGCAGAAGCTTTCTTT.

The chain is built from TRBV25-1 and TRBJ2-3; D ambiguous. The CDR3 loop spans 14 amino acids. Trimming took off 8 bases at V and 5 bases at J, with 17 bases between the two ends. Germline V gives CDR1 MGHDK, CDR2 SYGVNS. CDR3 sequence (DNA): TGTGCCAGCCACAAATTAGGATCAGGAGATACGCAGTATTTT. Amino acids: CASHKLGSGDTQYF.

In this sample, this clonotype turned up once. CDR3 DNA: TGTGCCAGCAGTTTAGGGCAGGTGGCTGATACGCAGTATTTT. Encoded protein: CASSLGQVADTQYF. The chain is built from TRBV28 and TRBJ2-3, with D uncertain. This CDR3 comprises 14 residues. Trimming removed 2 bases at V and 6 bases at J, with 12 bases between. The germline CDR1 and CDR2 sequences are MDHEN and SYDVKM.

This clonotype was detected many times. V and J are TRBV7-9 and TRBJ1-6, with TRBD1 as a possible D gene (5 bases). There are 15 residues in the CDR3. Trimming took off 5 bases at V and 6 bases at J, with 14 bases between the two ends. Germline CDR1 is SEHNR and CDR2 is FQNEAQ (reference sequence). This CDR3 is CASSPSGGANSPLHF. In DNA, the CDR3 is TGTGCCAGCAGCCCCTCGGGAGGGGCTAATTCACCCCTCCACTTT. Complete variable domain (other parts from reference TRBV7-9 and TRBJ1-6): DTGVSQNPRHKITKRGQNVTFRCDPISEHNRLYWYRQTLGQGPEFLTYFQNEAQLEKSRLLSDRFSAERPKGSFSTLEIQRTEQGDSAMYLCASSPSGGANSPLHFGNGTRLTVT.

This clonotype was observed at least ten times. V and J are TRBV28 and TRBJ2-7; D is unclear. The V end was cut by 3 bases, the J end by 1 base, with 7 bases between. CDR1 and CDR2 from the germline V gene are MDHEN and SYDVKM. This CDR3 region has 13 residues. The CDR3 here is CASSFSLSYEQYF. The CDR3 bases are TGTGCCAGCAGTTTCTCCTTATCCTACGAGCAGTACTTC.

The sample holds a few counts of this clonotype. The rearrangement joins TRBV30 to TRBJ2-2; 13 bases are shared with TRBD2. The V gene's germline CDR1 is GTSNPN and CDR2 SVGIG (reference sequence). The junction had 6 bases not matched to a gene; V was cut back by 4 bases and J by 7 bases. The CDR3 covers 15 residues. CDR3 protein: CAWTSGLAGYGELFF. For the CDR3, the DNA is TGTGCCTGGACTTCGGGACTAGCGGGATACGGGGAGCTGTTTTTT.

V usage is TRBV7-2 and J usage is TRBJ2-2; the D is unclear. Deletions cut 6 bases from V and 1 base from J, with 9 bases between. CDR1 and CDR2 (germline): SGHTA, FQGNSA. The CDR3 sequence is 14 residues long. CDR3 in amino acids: CASRLQQNTGELFF. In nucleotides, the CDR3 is TGTGCCAGCAGGTTACAACAGAACACCGGGGAGCTGTTTTTT.

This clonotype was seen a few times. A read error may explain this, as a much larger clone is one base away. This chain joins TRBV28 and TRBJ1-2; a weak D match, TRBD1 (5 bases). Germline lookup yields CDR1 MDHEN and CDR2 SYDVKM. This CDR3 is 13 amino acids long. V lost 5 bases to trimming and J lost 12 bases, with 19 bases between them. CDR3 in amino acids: CASSPPGVWGHTF. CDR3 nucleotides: TGTGCCAGCAGTCCCCCCGGGGTATGGGGCCACACCTTC.

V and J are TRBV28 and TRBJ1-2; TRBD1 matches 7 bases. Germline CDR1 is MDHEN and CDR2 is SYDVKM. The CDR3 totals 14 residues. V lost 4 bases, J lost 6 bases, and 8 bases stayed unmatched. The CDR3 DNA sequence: TGTGCCAGCAGTTCGCCGGGACAGCGAAATGGCTACACCTTC. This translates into CASSSPGQRNGYTF.

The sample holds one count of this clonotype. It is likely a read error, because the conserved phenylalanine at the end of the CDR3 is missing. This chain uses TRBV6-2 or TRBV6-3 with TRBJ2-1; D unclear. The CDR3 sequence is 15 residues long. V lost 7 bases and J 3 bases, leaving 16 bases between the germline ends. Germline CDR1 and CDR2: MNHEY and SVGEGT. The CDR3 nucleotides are TGTGCCAGCACCACAAACAGAGATGACTACAATGAGCAGTTCCTC. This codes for CASTTNRDDYNEQFL.

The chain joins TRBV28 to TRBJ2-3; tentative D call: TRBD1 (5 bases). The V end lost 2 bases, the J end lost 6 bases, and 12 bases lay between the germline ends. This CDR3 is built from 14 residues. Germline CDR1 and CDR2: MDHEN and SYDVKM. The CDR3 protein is CASSLEYRPDTQYF. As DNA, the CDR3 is TGTGCCAGCAGTTTAGAATACAGGCCGGATACGCAGTATTTT.

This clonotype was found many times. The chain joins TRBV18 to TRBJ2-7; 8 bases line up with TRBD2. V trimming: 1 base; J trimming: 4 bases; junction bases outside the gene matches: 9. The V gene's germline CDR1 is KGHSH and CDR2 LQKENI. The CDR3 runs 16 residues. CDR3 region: CASSPLGASGSYEQYF. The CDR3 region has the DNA TGTGCCAGCTCACCACTCGGAGCAAGCGGGAGTTACGAGCAGTACTTC.

The CDR3 DNA is TGTGCCAGCAGGTCGGGACAGGAGAATGAAAAACTGTTTTTT. Amino acids: CASRSGQENEKLFF. This rearrangement joins TRBV7-9 to TRBJ1-4, with TRBD1 identical over 8 bases. Looked up from germline, CDR1 is SEHNR and CDR2 is FQNEAQ (reference sequence). This CDR3 spans 14 amino acids. Unmatched junction bases numbered 5, after V lost 6 bases and J lost 5 bases.

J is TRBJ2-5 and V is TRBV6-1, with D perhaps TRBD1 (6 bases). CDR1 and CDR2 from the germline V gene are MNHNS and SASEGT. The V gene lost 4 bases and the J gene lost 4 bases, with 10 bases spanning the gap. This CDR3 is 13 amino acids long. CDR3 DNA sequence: TGTGCCAGCAGTGGGGGGCTCGGAGAGACCCAGTACTTC. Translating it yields CASSGGLGETQYF.

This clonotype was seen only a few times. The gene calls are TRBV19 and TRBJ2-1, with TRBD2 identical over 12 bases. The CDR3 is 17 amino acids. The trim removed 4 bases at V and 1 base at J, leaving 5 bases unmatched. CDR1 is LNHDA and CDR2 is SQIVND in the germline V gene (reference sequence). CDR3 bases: TGTGCCAGTAGTAAAACGACTAGCGGGAGTTCCTACAATGAGCAGTTCTTC. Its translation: CASSKTTSGSSYNEQFF. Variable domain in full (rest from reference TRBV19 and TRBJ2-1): DGGITQSPKYLFRKEGQNVTLSCEQNLNHDAMYWYRQDPGQGLRLIYYSQIVNDFQKGDIAEGYSVSREKKESFPLTVTSAQKNPTAFYLCASSKTTSGSSYNEQFFGPGTRLTVL.

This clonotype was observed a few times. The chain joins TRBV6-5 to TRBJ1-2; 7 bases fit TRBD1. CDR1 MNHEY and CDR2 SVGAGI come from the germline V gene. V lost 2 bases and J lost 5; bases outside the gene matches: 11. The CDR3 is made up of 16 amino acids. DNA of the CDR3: TGTGCCAGCAGTTACACCCCTTTCGGGACAGAGTATGGCTACACCTTC. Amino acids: CASSYTPFGTEYGYTF.

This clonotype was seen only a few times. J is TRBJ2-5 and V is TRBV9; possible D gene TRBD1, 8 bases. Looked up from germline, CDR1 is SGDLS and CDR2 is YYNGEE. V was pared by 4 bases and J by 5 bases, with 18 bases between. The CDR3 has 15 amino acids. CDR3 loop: CASSRTYRGGETQYF. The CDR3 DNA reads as TGTGCCAGCAGCCGAACGTACAGGGGGGGTGAGACCCAGTACTTC.

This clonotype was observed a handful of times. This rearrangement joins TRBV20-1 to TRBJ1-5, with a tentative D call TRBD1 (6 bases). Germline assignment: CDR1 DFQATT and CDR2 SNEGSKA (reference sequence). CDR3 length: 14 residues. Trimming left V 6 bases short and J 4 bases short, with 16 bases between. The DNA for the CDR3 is TGCAGTGCCAGCTGGGGGCAGGGGAATCAGCCCCAGCATTTT. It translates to CSASWGQGNQPQHF.

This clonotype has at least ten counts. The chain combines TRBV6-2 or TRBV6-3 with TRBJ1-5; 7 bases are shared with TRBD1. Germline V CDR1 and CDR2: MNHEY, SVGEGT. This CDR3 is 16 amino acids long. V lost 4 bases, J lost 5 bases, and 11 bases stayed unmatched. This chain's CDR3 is CASSSPGDRRDQPQHF. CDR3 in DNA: TGTGCCAGCAGTTCCCCGGGGGACAGAAGGGATCAGCCCCAGCATTTT.

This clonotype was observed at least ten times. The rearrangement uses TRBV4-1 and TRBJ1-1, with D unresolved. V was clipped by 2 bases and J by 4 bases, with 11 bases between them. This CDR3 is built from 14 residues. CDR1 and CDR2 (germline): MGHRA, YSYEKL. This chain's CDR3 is CASSQIWRVTEAFF. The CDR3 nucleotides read TGCGCCAGCAGCCAAATTTGGCGAGTCACTGAAGCTTTCTTT.

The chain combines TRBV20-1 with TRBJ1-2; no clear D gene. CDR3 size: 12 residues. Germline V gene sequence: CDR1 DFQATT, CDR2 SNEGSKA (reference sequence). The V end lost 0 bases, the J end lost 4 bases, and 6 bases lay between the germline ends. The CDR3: CSARDHLYGYTF. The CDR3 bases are TGCAGTGCTAGAGATCACCTCTATGGCTACACCTTC.

This CDR3 reads CASPPRTGAPGELFF. CDR3 nucleotides: TGTGCCAGCCCCCCCCGGACAGGCGCCCCCGGGGAGCTGTTTTTT. V usage is TRBV7-3 and J usage is TRBJ2-2; 7 nucleotides align to TRBD1. The CDR3 length is 15 residues. J lost 6 bases, V lost 8 bases, and 12 bases had no gene match. The V gene's germline CDR1 is SGHTA and CDR2 FQGTGA.

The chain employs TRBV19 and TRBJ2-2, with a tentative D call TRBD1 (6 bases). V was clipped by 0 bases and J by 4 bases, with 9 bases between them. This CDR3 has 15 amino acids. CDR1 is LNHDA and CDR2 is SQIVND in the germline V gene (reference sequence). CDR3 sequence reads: CASSIEGAVTGELFF. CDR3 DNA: TGTGCCAGTAGTATAGAGGGGGCCGTCACCGGGGAGCTGTTTTTT.

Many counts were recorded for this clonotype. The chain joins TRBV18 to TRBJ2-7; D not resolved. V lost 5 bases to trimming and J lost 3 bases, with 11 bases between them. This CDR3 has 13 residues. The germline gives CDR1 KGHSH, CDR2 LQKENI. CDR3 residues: CASSTTPRYEQYF. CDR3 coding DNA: TGTGCCAGCTCAACAACCCCCCGCTACGAGCAGTACTTC.

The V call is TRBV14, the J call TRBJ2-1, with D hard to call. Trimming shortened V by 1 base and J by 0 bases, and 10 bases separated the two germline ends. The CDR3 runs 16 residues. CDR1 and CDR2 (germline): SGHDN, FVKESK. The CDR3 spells CASSQAGGHSYNEQFF. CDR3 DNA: TGTGCCAGCAGCCAAGCTGGCGGCCACTCCTACAATGAGCAGTTCTTC.